These T cell receptor beta chains were read from a single sample in a study of Graves' ophthalmopathy and Graves' hyperthyroidism. MiXCR, applied by TCRdb to the multiplex PCR reads, yields one record per CDR3 protein. Of hundreds of thousands of distinct CDR3 sequences in the sample, approximately 15% are singletons; the top ten hold more than 8.5%. The sample consisted of blood. The receptor source for this set is a young woman with Graves' ophthalmopathy. Each CDR3 is given with its conserved first and last residue. Each record gives: clone size, D gene, V gene, J gene, CDR3 protein, CDR3 DNA. The D gene is left open where the match is weak. Only part of the rows carry a size: once, few, many, or a class if the clone is expanded.

size: -; D: -; V: TRBV5-1; J: TRBJ1-1; CDR3: CANSIKGPQGNTEAFF; DNA: TGCGCCAACAGCATCAAGGGACCGCAAGGAAACACTGAAGCTTTCTTT
size: few; D: TRBD2; V: TRBV28; J: TRBJ2-2; CDR3: CASSLRPGLAVWAGELFF; DNA: TGTGCCAGCAGTTTACGTCCGGGACTAGCTGTTTGGGCCGGGGAGCTGTTTTTT
size: few; D: -; V: TRBV20-1; J: TRBJ2-2; CDR3: CSARALGLDTGELFF; DNA: TGCAGTGCTAGGGCATTGGGGCTCGACACCGGGGAGCTGTTTTTT
size: many; D: TRBD1; V: TRBV5-1; J: TRBJ2-7; CDR3: CASSRDRYNSYEQYF; DNA: TGCGCCAGCAGCCGGGACAGATACAACTCCTACGAGCAGTACTTC
size: many; D: -; V: TRBV28; J: TRBJ2-7; CDR3: CASSLFQTAREQYF; DNA: TGTGCCAGCAGTTTATTCCAGACCGCTCGCGAGCAGTACTTC
size: -; D: TRBD1; V: TRBV2; J: TRBJ1-5; CDR3: CASSDGQETNQPQHF; DNA: TGTGCCAGCAGTGACGGACAGGAGACCAATCAGCCCCAGCATTTT
size: many; D: TRBD2; V: TRBV4-1; J: TRBJ2-7; CDR3: CASSQVGTSDYEQYF; DNA: TGCGCCAGCAGTCAAGTCGGGACTAGCGACTACGAGCAGTACTTC
size: many; D: -; V: TRBV28; J: TRBJ1-1; CDR3: CASRWRKGTRGTEAFF; DNA: TGTGCCAGCCGATGGCGGAAGGGGACACGAGGCACTGAAGCTTTCTTT
size: many; D: -; V: TRBV6-1; J: TRBJ1-6; CDR3: CASSENRFSPLHF; DNA: TGTGCCAGCAGTGAAAACAGGTTTTCACCCCTCCACTTT
size: many; D: -; V: TRBV6-5; J: TRBJ1-5; CDR3: CASSYIGNQPQHF; DNA: TGTGCCAGCAGTTACATCGGCAATCAGCCCCAGCATTTT
size: many; D: -; V: TRBV27; J: TRBJ1-1; CDR3: CASSSRQEVKEAFF; DNA: TGTGCCAGCAGTTCGCGGCAGGAAGTAAAAGAAGCTTTCTTT
size: -; D: TRBD1; V: TRBV7-2; J: TRBJ1-2; CDR3: CASSYAMGQGARSYTF; DNA: TGTGCCAGCAGCTACGCTATGGGACAGGGGGCGCGAAGCTACACCTTC
size: many; D: TRBD1; V: TRBV3-1; J: TRBJ1-3; CDR3: CASSARQGASGNTIYF; DNA: TGTGCCAGCAGCGCTAGACAGGGGGCTAGTGGAAACACCATATATTTT
size: many; D: -; V: TRBV6-1; J: TRBJ1-1; CDR3: CASKETGNTEAFF; DNA: TGTGCCAGCAAAGAGACGGGGAACACTGAAGCTTTCTTT
size: many; D: -; V: TRBV28; J: TRBJ2-7; CDR3: CASSLPLKEYTYEQYF; DNA: TGTGCCAGCAGTTTACCTCTCAAGGAATACACCTACGAGCAGTACTTC
size: -; D: TRBD2; V: TRBV6-1; J: TRBJ2-5; CDR3: CATGSGGAPGTQYF; DNA: TGTGCCACCGGTAGCGGGGGGGCCCCTGGGACCCAGTACTTC
size: many; D: -; V: TRBV10-2; J: TRBJ2-7; CDR3: CATHKYPYEQYF; DNA: TGCGCCACCCACAAGTACCCCTACGAGCAGTACTTC
size: many; D: -; V: TRBV28; J: TRBJ1-2; CDR3: CASSLTGQNYGYTF; DNA: TGTGCCAGCAGTTTGACGGGACAAAACTATGGCTACACCTTC
size: many; D: -; V: TRBV7-9; J: TRBJ1-2; CDR3: CASSLAGEAVYGYTF; DNA: TGTGCCAGCAGCTTAGCCGGGGAGGCAGTCTATGGCTACACCTTC
size: many; D: TRBD2; V: TRBV9; J: TRBJ2-7; CDR3: CASSASGTYEQYF; DNA: TGTGCCAGCAGCGCTAGCGGAACCTACGAGCAGTACTTC
size: few; D: -; V: TRBV19; J: TRBJ1-6; CDR3: CASSIWEKGNSPLHF; DNA: TGTGCCAGTAGTATTTGGGAGAAGGGGAATTCACCCCTCCACTTT
size: many; D: TRBD2; V: TRBV7-2; J: TRBJ2-7; CDR3: CASSGVAGISYEQYF; DNA: TGTGCCAGCAGCGGGGTAGCGGGGATCTCCTACGAGCAGTACTTC
size: once; D: TRBD1; V: TRBV12-3/TRBV12-4; J: TRBJ2-7; CDR3: CASSSAGTDYEQYF; DNA: TGTGCCAGCAGTTCAGCCGGGACAGACTACGAGCAGTACTTC
size: many; D: TRBD1; V: TRBV5-6; J: TRBJ2-5; CDR3: CASSQTGGQETQYF; DNA: TGTGCCAGCAGCCAGACAGGGGGGCAAGAGACCCAGTACTTC
size: many; D: -; V: TRBV7-3; J: TRBJ1-6; CDR3: CASSPGPINSPLHF; DNA: TGTGCCAGCAGCCCCGGGCCGATTAATTCACCCCTCCACTTT
size: many; D: TRBD1; V: TRBV12-3/TRBV12-4; J: TRBJ2-5; CDR3: CASRTWDRQETQYF; DNA: TGTGCCAGCAGAACTTGGGACAGGCAAGAGACCCAGTACTTC
size: -; D: TRBD1; V: TRBV27; J: TRBJ2-3; CDR3: CASSLQGGTDTQYF; DNA: TGTGCCAGCAGTCTACAGGGGGGCACAGATACGCAGTATTTT
size: -; D: -; V: TRBV2; J: TRBJ2-5; CDR3: CASSQGAEETQYF; DNA: TGTGCCAGCAGCCAAGGGGCGGAAGAGACCCAGTACTTC
size: many; D: -; V: TRBV28; J: TRBJ1-1; CDR3: CASSRGTLSFF; DNA: TGTGCCAGCAGCCGCGGGACTTTGTCTTTCTTT
size: -; D: TRBD1; V: TRBV6-2/TRBV6-3; J: TRBJ1-1; CDR3: CASSYRRDSQNINTEAFF; DNA: TGTGCCAGCAGTTACCGACGGGACAGCCAAAACATAAACACTGAAGCTTTCTTT
size: many; D: -; V: TRBV12-5; J: TRBJ1-5; CDR3: CASGPRGGNQPQHF; DNA: TGTGCTAGTGGCCCCCGGGGCGGCAATCAGCCCCAGCATTTT
size: many; D: -; V: TRBV11-2; J: TRBJ2-3; CDR3: CASSSERGYTDTQYF; DNA: TGTGCCAGCAGCTCCGAAAGGGGCTACACAGATACGCAGTATTTT
size: many; D: -; V: TRBV28; J: TRBJ2-7; CDR3: CASSMTVEQYF; DNA: TGTGCCAGCAGTATGACCGTCGAGCAGTACTTC
size: few; D: -; V: TRBV3-1; J: TRBJ1-1; CDR3: CASSQDGVPAAFF; DNA: TGTGCCAGCAGCCAAGATGGGGTACCGGCAGCTTTCTTT
size: -; D: -; V: TRBV7-9; J: TRBJ2-2; CDR3: CASGPRNTGELFF; DNA: TGTGCCAGCGGACCACGGAACACCGGGGAGCTGTTTTTT
size: many; D: -; V: TRBV15; J: TRBJ2-5; CDR3: CATSPGGAKETQYF; DNA: TGTGCCACCAGCCCCGGCGGGGCGAAAGAGACCCAGTACTTC
size: many; D: -; V: TRBV7-2; J: TRBJ2-7; CDR3: CASSLASYSYEQYF; DNA: TGTGCCAGCAGCTTAGCCAGTTACTCCTACGAGCAGTACTTC